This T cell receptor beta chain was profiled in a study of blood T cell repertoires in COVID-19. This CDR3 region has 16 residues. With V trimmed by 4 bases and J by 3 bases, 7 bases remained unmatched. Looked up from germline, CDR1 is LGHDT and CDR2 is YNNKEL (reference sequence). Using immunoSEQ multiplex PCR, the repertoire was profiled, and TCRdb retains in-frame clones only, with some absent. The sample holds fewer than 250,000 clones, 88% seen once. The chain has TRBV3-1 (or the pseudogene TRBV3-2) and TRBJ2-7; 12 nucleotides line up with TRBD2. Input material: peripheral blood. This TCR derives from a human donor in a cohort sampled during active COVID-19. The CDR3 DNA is TGTGCCAGCAGCCCGAGGACTAGCGGGGTTCTCTACGAGCAGTACTTC. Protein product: CASSPRTSGVLYEQYF.